This T cell receptor (beta chain) originates from a study of prognosis after radiotherapy for stage I lung cancer. Study in general: Aged roughly 50 to 95 years, with a median of approximately 71 years, the patients were about a dozen men and roughly six women. Adenocarcinoma was the tumor type in approximately twelve patients, squamous cell carcinoma in several.

The CDR3 consists of 15 residues. In germline, CDR1 is MNHNS, CDR2 SASEGT. Germline trimming cut 5 bases from V and 4 bases from J; bases unmatched to any gene: 9. Genomic DNA was the source, and TCR beta CDR3 was amplified from it by two-round multiplex PCR. Round-one PCR had primers specific to each TRBV and TRBJ gene. TCRdb independently ran MiXCR on the multiplex PCR reads; one entry per CDR3 protein. The sample yields 50,000 to 75,000 distinct CDR3 sequences, around a quarter seen once. In its sample, this clonotype was seen many times. The source is a donor at least 50 years old with non-small cell lung cancer. The chain carries TRBV6-1 and TRBJ2-7; 9 bases align to TRBD1. The starting material was PBMCs, obtained before or after stereotactic body radiation therapy (not recorded which). CDR3 bases: TGTGCCAGCAGTAGACCGGGACAGGGAGTATACGAGCAGTACTTC. Its translation: CASSRPGQGVYEQYF.